This is a list of T cell receptor beta chains from one sample in a study of blood T cell repertoires in COVID-19. Sequencing was performed with immunoSEQ multiplex PCR; in TCRdb, only in-frame clones are kept and a portion is missing. The table lists about 360,000 clones, approximately 86% of them singletons. The source material was peripheral blood. These receptors all come from a woman aged 60-75 years with COVID-19, enrolled during active disease. Each CDR3 is given with its conserved first and last residue. The D gene is left open where the match is weak. Rows give clone size only sometimes, using once, few, many, or a class for an expanded clone.

d_gene: TRBD2
len: 18
abundance: NA
j_gene: TRBJ2-1
v_gene: TRBV11-3
CDR3aa: CASSPGLAGAYSYNEQFF
CDR3nt: TGTGCCAGCAGCCCCGGACTAGCGGGGGCCTACTCCTACAATGAGCAGTTCTTC

d_gene: TRBD1
len: 13
abundance: NA
j_gene: TRBJ1-1
v_gene: TRBV18
CDR3aa: CASSRGSDTEAFF
CDR3nt: TGTGCCAGTTCCAGGGGGTCGGACACTGAAGCTTTCTTT

d_gene: NA
len: 11
abundance: NA
j_gene: TRBJ2-7
v_gene: TRBV11-1
CDR3aa: CASSSMDKQYF
CDR3nt: TGTGCCAGCAGCTCTATGGACAAGCAGTACTTC

d_gene: NA
len: 16
abundance: NA
j_gene: TRBJ1-2
v_gene: TRBV29-1
CDR3aa: CSVEDVGTGTSYGYTF
CDR3nt: TGCAGCGTTGAAGATGTGGGTACAGGGACGAGCTATGGCTACACCTTC

d_gene: TRBD1
len: 19
abundance: NA
j_gene: TRBJ1-5
v_gene: TRBV5-6
CDR3aa: CASSSRSSIGQARNQPQHF
CDR3nt: TGTGCCAGCAGCTCCCGATCCTCTATAGGACAGGCCCGAAATCAGCCCCAGCATTTT

d_gene: NA
len: 15
abundance: NA
j_gene: TRBJ2-2
v_gene: TRBV19
CDR3aa: CASSTQHWEPGELFF
CDR3nt: TGTGCCAGTAGTACCCAGCACTGGGAGCCCGGGGAGCTGTTTTTT

d_gene: TRBD2
len: 16
abundance: NA
j_gene: TRBJ2-1
v_gene: TRBV19
CDR3aa: CASIDQGGRSYNEQFF
CDR3nt: TGTGCCAGTATTGACCAGGGAGGGCGCTCCTACAATGAGCAGTTCTTC

d_gene: TRBD1
len: 14
abundance: NA
j_gene: TRBJ2-7
v_gene: TRBV5-1
CDR3aa: CASSFGQGTYEQYF
CDR3nt: TGCGCCAGCAGCTTCGGACAGGGCACCTACGAGCAGTACTTC

d_gene: NA
len: 14
abundance: NA
j_gene: TRBJ1-5
v_gene: TRBV2
CDR3aa: CASSPGPPGQPQHF
CDR3nt: TGTGCCAGCAGCCCGGGCCCACCGGGGCAGCCCCAGCATTTT

d_gene: NA
len: 13
abundance: NA
j_gene: TRBJ1-5
v_gene: TRBV12-3/TRBV12-4
CDR3aa: CASRGQNDQPQHF
CDR3nt: TGTGCCAGCAGAGGACAGAATGATCAGCCCCAGCATTTT

d_gene: NA
len: 12
abundance: NA
j_gene: TRBJ1-1
v_gene: TRBV2
CDR3aa: CASVLVGGRAFF
CDR3nt: TGTGCCAGCGTGCTGGTGGGAGGGAGAGCTTTCTTT

d_gene: NA
len: 13
abundance: NA
j_gene: TRBJ1-1
v_gene: TRBV10-3
CDR3aa: CAISDPGPIEAFF
CDR3nt: TGTGCCATCAGTGACCCGGGTCCCATTGAAGCTTTCTTT

d_gene: TRBD1
len: 13
abundance: NA
j_gene: TRBJ1-6
v_gene: TRBV6-5
CDR3aa: CASRGQVNSPLHF
CDR3nt: TGTGCCAGCCGCGGACAGGTTAATTCACCCCTCCACTTT

d_gene: TRBD1
len: 13
abundance: NA
j_gene: TRBJ1-4
v_gene: TRBV3-1/TRBV3-2
CDR3aa: CASTGQGGEKLFF
CDR3nt: TGTGCCAGCACAGGACAGGGTGGTGAAAAACTGTTTTTT

d_gene: TRBD1
len: 14
abundance: few
j_gene: TRBJ1-1
v_gene: TRBV30
CDR3aa: CAWKTGAPNTEAFF
CDR3nt: TGTGCCTGGAAGACAGGGGCTCCGAACACTGAAGCTTTCTTT

d_gene: NA
len: 17
abundance: few
j_gene: TRBJ2-6
v_gene: TRBV18
CDR3aa: CASSPLGASIGANVLTF
CDR3nt: TGTGCCAGCTCACCACTCGGAGCGTCGATCGGGGCCAACGTCCTGACTTTC

d_gene: NA
len: 14
abundance: NA
j_gene: TRBJ1-3
v_gene: TRBV6-1
CDR3aa: CASSDLGAGNTIYF
CDR3nt: TGTGCCAGCAGTGACCTTGGAGCTGGAAACACCATATATTTT

d_gene: NA
len: 13
abundance: NA
j_gene: TRBJ2-5
v_gene: TRBV25-1
CDR3aa: CASSVRVQETQYF
CDR3nt: TGTGCCAGCAGTGTCCGAGTTCAAGAGACCCAGTACTTC

d_gene: NA
len: 15
abundance: NA
j_gene: TRBJ1-5
v_gene: TRBV30
CDR3aa: CAWSGNSGGNQPQHF
CDR3nt: TGTGCCTGGAGTGGAAATTCTGGCGGGAATCAGCCCCAGCATTTT

d_gene: NA
len: 17
abundance: NA
j_gene: TRBJ1-2
v_gene: TRBV28
CDR3aa: CASSLSRWGGEGYGYTF
CDR3nt: TGTGCCAGCAGTTTATCCAGGTGGGGGGGCGAAGGGTATGGCTACACCTTC

d_gene: TRBD1
len: 14
abundance: once
j_gene: TRBJ1-4
v_gene: TRBV5-1
CDR3aa: CASSLSGGAGKLFF
CDR3nt: TGCGCCAGCAGCTTGTCAGGGGGCGCGGGGAAACTGTTTTTT

d_gene: NA
len: 15
abundance: NA
j_gene: TRBJ2-3
v_gene: TRBV14
CDR3aa: CASSLLRGSTDTQYF
CDR3nt: TGTGCCAGCAGCCTCCTCCGGGGTAGCACAGATACACAGTATTTT

d_gene: NA
len: 17
abundance: NA
j_gene: TRBJ1-1
v_gene: TRBV7-9
CDR3aa: CASSRPSTGWANTEAFF
CDR3nt: TGTGCCAGCAGCCGTCCCTCTACAGGGTGGGCAAACACTGAAGCTTTCTTT

d_gene: TRBD1
len: 14
abundance: NA
j_gene: TRBJ1-2
v_gene: TRBV4-3
CDR3aa: CASSPTGDSYGYTF
CDR3nt: TGCGCCAGCAGCCCGACGGGGGACAGCTATGGCTACACCTTC

d_gene: TRBD2
len: 16
abundance: NA
j_gene: TRBJ2-1
v_gene: TRBV4-3
CDR3aa: CASSQASASGYNEQFF
CDR3nt: TGCGCCAGCAGCCAAGCTTCGGCTAGCGGGTACAATGAGCAGTTCTTC

d_gene: NA
len: 15
abundance: NA
j_gene: TRBJ1-6
v_gene: TRBV30
CDR3aa: CAWSVSGSSNSPLHF
CDR3nt: TGTGCCTGGAGTGTAAGCGGATCGTCTAATTCACCCCTCCACTTT

d_gene: NA
len: 13
abundance: NA
j_gene: TRBJ1-2
v_gene: TRBV14
CDR3aa: CASSQDGNYGYTF
CDR3nt: TGTGCCAGCAGCCAAGACGGTAACTATGGCTACACCTTC

d_gene: NA
len: 15
abundance: NA
j_gene: TRBJ1-6
v_gene: TRBV9
CDR3aa: CASSVWEGAGSPLHF
CDR3nt: TGTGCCAGCAGCGTATGGGAAGGGGCAGGTTCACCCCTCCACTTT

d_gene: NA
len: 13
abundance: NA
j_gene: TRBJ2-7
v_gene: TRBV18
CDR3aa: CASSPDTSYEQYF
CDR3nt: TGTGCCAGCTCACCCGACACCTCCTACGAGCAGTACTTC

d_gene: NA
len: 15
abundance: NA
j_gene: TRBJ2-7
v_gene: TRBV19
CDR3aa: CASSSRTPGRNEQYF
CDR3nt: TGTGCCAGTAGTTCCCGTACTCCAGGGCGTAACGAGCAGTACTTC

d_gene: TRBD1
len: 14
abundance: NA
j_gene: TRBJ1-2
v_gene: TRBV7-3
CDR3aa: CASAGGGGHYGYTF
CDR3nt: TGTGCCAGCGCCGGTGGAGGGGGCCACTATGGCTACACCTTC

d_gene: TRBD2
len: 14
abundance: NA
j_gene: TRBJ2-2
v_gene: TRBV2
CDR3aa: CASRNSGGTGELFF
CDR3nt: TGTGCCAGCAGGAACTCGGGAGGAACCGGGGAGCTGTTTTTT

d_gene: TRBD1
len: 17
abundance: NA
j_gene: TRBJ1-5
v_gene: TRBV24-1
CDR3aa: CATSKIPGQDSNQPQHF
CDR3nt: TGTGCCACAAGTAAAATCCCGGGACAGGATAGCAATCAGCCCCAGCATTTT

d_gene: NA
len: 13
abundance: NA
j_gene: TRBJ1-1
v_gene: TRBV14
CDR3aa: CASSHRSDQGAFF
CDR3nt: TGTGCCAGCAGCCATAGATCGGATCAGGGGGCTTTCTTT

d_gene: NA
len: 15
abundance: NA
j_gene: TRBJ2-1
v_gene: TRBV19
CDR3aa: CASTQGSRLYNEQFF
CDR3nt: TGTGCCAGTACCCAGGGGAGTAGACTCTACAATGAGCAGTTCTTC

d_gene: NA
len: 15
abundance: NA
j_gene: TRBJ1-2
v_gene: TRBV9
CDR3aa: CASSGTALANYGYTF
CDR3nt: TGTGCCAGCAGCGGTACGGCTCTAGCTAACTATGGCTACACCTTC

d_gene: TRBD1
len: 16
abundance: NA
j_gene: TRBJ1-6
v_gene: TRBV7-9
CDR3aa: CASRDTGTGEHSPLHF
CDR3nt: TGTGCCAGCAGGGATACCGGGACAGGGGAGCATTCACCCCTCCACTTT

d_gene: TRBD2
len: 16
abundance: NA
j_gene: TRBJ2-5
v_gene: TRBV5-4
CDR3aa: CASSLGTSGGIKTQYF
CDR3nt: TGTGCCAGCAGCTTGGGGACTAGCGGGGGGATTAAGACCCAGTACTTC

d_gene: NA
len: 14
abundance: NA
j_gene: TRBJ2-3
v_gene: TRBV18
CDR3aa: CASSPPSSPDTQYF
CDR3nt: TGTGCCAGCTCACCACCTTCCTCCCCCGATACGCAGTATTTT

d_gene: NA
len: 13
abundance: NA
j_gene: TRBJ2-7
v_gene: TRBV6-4
CDR3aa: CASRTVNSYEQYF
CDR3nt: TGTGCCAGCAGGACAGTTAACTCCTACGAGCAGTACTTC

d_gene: NA
len: 12
abundance: few
j_gene: TRBJ1-6
v_gene: TRBV10-3
CDR3aa: CAIRTGSSPLHF
CDR3nt: TGTGCCATCAGAACAGGGAGTTCACCTCTCCACTTT

d_gene: NA
len: 15
abundance: NA
j_gene: TRBJ2-1
v_gene: TRBV6-2/TRBV6-3
CDR3aa: CASSPTGSSYNEQFF
CDR3nt: TGTGCCAGCAGCCCAACAGGGAGCTCCTACAATGAGCAGTTCTTC

d_gene: NA
len: 15
abundance: NA
j_gene: TRBJ1-2
v_gene: TRBV5-6
CDR3aa: CASSLGIGVHYGYTF
CDR3nt: TGTGCCAGCAGCTTGGGCATAGGGGTCCACTATGGCTACACCTTC

d_gene: NA
len: 15
abundance: NA
j_gene: TRBJ2-7
v_gene: TRBV3-1/TRBV3-2
CDR3aa: CASSQDKRRDHEQYF
CDR3nt: TGTGCCAGCAGCCAAGATAAAAGACGGGATCACGAGCAGTACTTC

d_gene: TRBD1
len: 15
abundance: NA
j_gene: TRBJ1-5
v_gene: TRBV4-1
CDR3aa: CASSQEGQERQPQHF
CDR3nt: TGCGCCAGCAGTCAAGAAGGACAGGAACGTCAGCCCCAGCATTTT

d_gene: NA
len: 16
abundance: NA
j_gene: TRBJ1-3
v_gene: TRBV5-5
CDR3aa: CASSAPGLVSGNTIYF
CDR3nt: TGTGCCAGCAGCGCACCGGGACTGGTGTCTGGAAACACCATATATTTT

d_gene: NA
len: 13
abundance: NA
j_gene: TRBJ1-2
v_gene: TRBV12-5
CDR3aa: CASGDTGNYGYTF
CDR3nt: TGTGCTAGTGGGGACACAGGGAACTATGGCTACACCTTC

d_gene: TRBD1
len: 14
abundance: NA
j_gene: TRBJ1-5
v_gene: TRBV5-1
CDR3aa: CASSLGTGDQPQHF
CDR3nt: TGCGCCAGCAGCCTCGGGACAGGAGATCAGCCCCAGCATTTT

d_gene: TRBD1
len: 18
abundance: once
j_gene: TRBJ1-5
v_gene: TRBV6-4
CDR3aa: CARTDPDRGQKSNQPQHF
CDR3nt: TGTGCCAGAACGGACCCGGACAGGGGGCAGAAGAGCAATCAGCCCCAGCATTTT

d_gene: TRBD1
len: 16
abundance: NA
j_gene: TRBJ2-2
v_gene: TRBV27
CDR3aa: CASSRARTGDTGELFF
CDR3nt: TGTGCCAGCAGTCGGGCGCGGACAGGGGACACCGGGGAGCTGTTTTTT

d_gene: NA
len: 14
abundance: NA
j_gene: TRBJ2-7
v_gene: TRBV10-3
CDR3aa: CAISESLRGYEQYF
CDR3nt: TGTGCCATCAGTGAGTCCCTCAGGGGTTACGAGCAGTACTTC

d_gene: NA
len: 15
abundance: NA
j_gene: TRBJ2-1
v_gene: TRBV6-1
CDR3aa: CASSEAGGSYNEQFF
CDR3nt: TGTGCCAGCAGTGAAGCAGGGGGCTCCTACAATGAGCAGTTCTTC

d_gene: TRBD2
len: 18
abundance: NA
j_gene: TRBJ2-7
v_gene: TRBV28
CDR3aa: CASSLGLAGGKSNYEQYF
CDR3nt: TGTGCCAGCAGTTTAGGGCTAGCGGGGGGGAAGTCGAACTACGAGCAGTACTTC

d_gene: TRBD2
len: 18
abundance: NA
j_gene: TRBJ2-1
v_gene: TRBV4-1
CDR3aa: CASSPGTSGGTPYNEQFF
CDR3nt: TGCGCCAGCAGCCCAGGGACTAGCGGGGGGACCCCCTACAATGAGCAGTTCTTC

d_gene: TRBD2
len: 14
abundance: NA
j_gene: TRBJ2-7
v_gene: TRBV30
CDR3aa: CAWSVAGGLYEQYF
CDR3nt: TGTGCCTGGAGTGTGGCGGGGGGCCTCTACGAGCAGTACTTC

d_gene: NA
len: 15
abundance: NA
j_gene: TRBJ1-2
v_gene: TRBV19
CDR3aa: CASSIGRSANYGYTF
CDR3nt: TGTGCCAGTAGTATTGGAAGGAGCGCTAACTATGGCTACACCTTC

d_gene: NA
len: 14
abundance: NA
j_gene: TRBJ1-2
v_gene: TRBV9
CDR3aa: CASSPRRETYGYTF
CDR3nt: TGTGCCAGCAGCCCTAGACGTGAAACTTATGGCTACACCTTC

d_gene: NA
len: 18
abundance: NA
j_gene: TRBJ2-5
v_gene: TRBV11-2
CDR3aa: CASSPTPRKEGSGGTQYF
CDR3nt: TGTGCCAGCAGCCCTACCCCCCGAAAGGAAGGCTCCGGAGGGACCCAGTACTTC

d_gene: NA
len: 14
abundance: NA
j_gene: TRBJ2-1
v_gene: TRBV4-2
CDR3aa: CASSQLTGDNEQFF
CDR3nt: TGTGCCAGCAGCCAGCTTACGGGGGACAATGAGCAGTTCTTC

d_gene: NA
len: 16
abundance: NA
j_gene: TRBJ1-2
v_gene: TRBV19
CDR3aa: CASSINRGNSNYGYTF
CDR3nt: TGTGCCAGTAGTATTAATAGAGGAAACTCTAACTATGGCTACACCTTC